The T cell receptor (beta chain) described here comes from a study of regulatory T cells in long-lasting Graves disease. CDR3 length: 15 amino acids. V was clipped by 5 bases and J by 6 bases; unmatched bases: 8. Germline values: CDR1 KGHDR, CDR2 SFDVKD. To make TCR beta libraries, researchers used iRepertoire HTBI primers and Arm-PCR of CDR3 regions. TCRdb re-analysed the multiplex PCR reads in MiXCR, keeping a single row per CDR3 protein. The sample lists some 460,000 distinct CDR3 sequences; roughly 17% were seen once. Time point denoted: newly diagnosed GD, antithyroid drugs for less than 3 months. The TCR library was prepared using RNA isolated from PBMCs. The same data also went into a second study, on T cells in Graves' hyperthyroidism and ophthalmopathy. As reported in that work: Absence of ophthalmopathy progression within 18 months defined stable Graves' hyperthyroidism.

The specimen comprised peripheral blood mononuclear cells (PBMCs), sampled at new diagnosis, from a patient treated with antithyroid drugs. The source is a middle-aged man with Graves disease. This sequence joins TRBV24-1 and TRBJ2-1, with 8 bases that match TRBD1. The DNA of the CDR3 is TGTGCCACCAGTGCCACTGACAGGGGAAGCAATGAGCAGTTCTTC. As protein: CATSATDRGSNEQFF.